The 4 T cell receptor beta chains below all came from one sample that was sequenced in a study of blood T cell repertoires in COVID-19. Only in-frame clones appear in the TCRdb table, and some are missing; sequencing was by immunoSEQ multiplex PCR. This table has 110,000 to 150,000 clones, around 87% appearing once. The specimen was peripheral blood. These TCRs come from a woman aged 55-75 years with active COVID-19.

The chain joins TRBV7-2 to TRBJ2-5; TRBD1 agrees at 7 bases. Losses at the gene ends were 3 bases for V and 5 bases for J; bases not matched to a gene: 6. The germline V gene has CDR1 SGHTA and CDR2 FQGNSA. The CDR3 length is 14 residues. This CDR3 reads CASSFDRDVETQYF. CDR3 nucleotide sequence: TGTGCCAGCAGCTTCGACAGGGATGTCGAGACCCAGTACTTC.

J is TRBJ2-3 and V is TRBV6-5, with 7 bases identical to TRBD2. Germline V lookup: CDR1 MNHEY, CDR2 SVGAGI. The CDR3 is made up of 16 amino acids. With V trimmed by 0 bases and J by 2 bases, 5 bases remained unmatched. CDR3 sequence reads: CASSYSGGGHTDTQYF. In DNA, the CDR3 is TGTGCCAGCAGTTACTCTGGGGGGGGTCACACAGATACGCAGTATTTT.

This chain links TRBV29-1 with TRBJ1-1; 8 nucleotides align to TRBD1. CDR3 length: 13 residues. After removal of 6 bases from V and 4 bases from J, the junction contained 7 bases not matched to a gene. The V gene's germline CDR1 is SQVTM and CDR2 ANQGSEA. CDR3 DNA: TGCAGCGTGGACGGACAGGGAGGCACTGAAGCTTTCTTT. Translated: CSVDGQGGTEAFF.

CDR3 nucleotides: TGTGCCAGCAGGGGTAGGCAGGGGGCGTACGAGCAGTACTTC. This encodes CASRGRQGAYEQYF. The V and J genes are TRBV6-5 and TRBJ2-7, with TRBD1 matching 8 bases. V shed 6 bases, J shed 4 bases, and the junction held 8 bases outside the gene matches. Germline V gene sequence: CDR1 MNHEY, CDR2 SVGAGI. The CDR3 totals 14 residues.